This entry is about one TCR beta chain. There are a few counts of this clonotype. Its antigen target is currently unknown. Base qualities were left out, and no much larger clone turns up one base away. This sample is drawn from a study of blood T cells in healthy people across ages (dated by TCRdb to between 2014 and 2016). Regarding the complete study: In model experiments, template switching captured roughly one uniquely barcoded TCR beta cDNA molecule for every two T cells. To track age-related changes in TCR beta repertoire diversity, the study relied on deep sequencing normalized with unique cDNA molecular identifiers. For two donors (one aged 18 to 30 and one aged 80 or older), the study analyzed two additional independent replicas of 1 million unique cDNA reads from the same blood draw. The donors were divided into four age groups: young (average around 17 years), middle-aged (approximately 39), aged (about 62) and long-lived (82). To avoid experimental bias, donors of different ages were spread randomly across the sequencing lanes.

Results and caveats for the whole study, not just this receptor: Observed TCR beta diversity per million T cells fell roughly linearly with age, and a significant reduction was already apparent by age roughly 40. Estimates of total diversity based on one million sequenced T cells were regarded as lower bounds and as underestimates. Because the CMV infection status of the donors was unknown, age-related changes in expanded clonotypes may potentially have been confounded. Bulk unsorted PBMC profiling prevented conclusive comparison of naive and antigen-experienced compartments. Compared with the aged group, the long-lived group had more naive CD4+ T cells, fewer expanded clones and increased TCR diversity, suggesting age selection. Observed TCR beta diversity correlated strongly with the percentage of naive T cells measured by flow cytometry.

The 39 donors, aged about 6 to 95 years, were systemically healthy Caucasian individuals from Russia. Around 10 milliliters of peripheral blood were drawn from each donor into EDTA-treated Vacutainer tubes. Ficoll-Paque density-gradient centrifugation was used to isolate PBMCs, with at least 6.5 million per sample. Total RNA, at least 6 micrograms per sample, was extracted from PBMCs with Trizol reagent. For every donor, flow cytometry on a PBMC aliquot measured the percentage of naive CD45RAhigh/CD27high T cells. Libraries were constructed by 5' RACE. Sequenced on an Illumina HiSeq 2500. A second PCR of about 7 to 12 cycles was run with a J-beta primer mix and a sample-barcoded 5' primer. Each TCR beta cDNA molecule received a unique molecular identifier from a template-switch 5' adaptor carrying 12 random nucleotides. Each sample yielded at least 3 million CDR3-containing paired-end reads. The Mint cDNA synthesis kit, primed by a TRBC-specific oligonucleotide, was used to synthesize first-strand cDNA from all RNA. All cDNA was treated with uracil-DNA glycosylase and then went through a first 18-cycle PCR with the universal primers M1SS and BC2_uni_R. Turning to the authors' computational methods: For normalization, 1 million high-quality reads, each with a distinct molecular identifier, were randomly selected from each sample. Instead of being binned into consensus sequences, reads with shared molecular identifiers were discarded. MiTCR, set to a Q25 quality threshold and the strictest error-elimination algorithm, was used for CDR3 identification, clonotype clustering and error correction. Lower-bound total TCR beta diversity was estimated with a nonparametric unseen species model using Euler transformation. TCRdb handled the public reads itself, with Q25 trimming in fastp and clone calling in MiXCR, and kept productive beta chains. Every entry covers one CDR3 protein and lists the most common genes and DNA from its rows. None of the V and J calls come from the authors' own analysis; TCRdb made them. The sample includes 1.5 million to 2 million distinct CDR3 sequences, with roughly 30% observed a single time. Roughly 8.2% of the sample is taken by the ten largest.

The CDR3, cysteine through phenylalanine, is 17 amino acids long. CDR3 DNA is the only sequence kept; it has 51 bases, read in frame from the first base. CDR1 and CDR2, per the germline V gene (reference sequence), are LGHDT and YNNKEL. V is pared back by 0 bases and J by 5 bases, with 16 bases lying between the germline termini. The receptor was isolated from a woman in her 30s in good health. The sequenced sample was blood. The sequence joins TRBV3-1 to TRBJ1-4; the D gene is possibly TRBD1, with 5 bases matching. The CDR3 amino acid sequence is: CASSQDFTGTMNEKLFF. The DNA reads TGTGCCAGCAGCCAAGATTTCACAGGCACAATGAATGAAAAACTGTTTTTT.